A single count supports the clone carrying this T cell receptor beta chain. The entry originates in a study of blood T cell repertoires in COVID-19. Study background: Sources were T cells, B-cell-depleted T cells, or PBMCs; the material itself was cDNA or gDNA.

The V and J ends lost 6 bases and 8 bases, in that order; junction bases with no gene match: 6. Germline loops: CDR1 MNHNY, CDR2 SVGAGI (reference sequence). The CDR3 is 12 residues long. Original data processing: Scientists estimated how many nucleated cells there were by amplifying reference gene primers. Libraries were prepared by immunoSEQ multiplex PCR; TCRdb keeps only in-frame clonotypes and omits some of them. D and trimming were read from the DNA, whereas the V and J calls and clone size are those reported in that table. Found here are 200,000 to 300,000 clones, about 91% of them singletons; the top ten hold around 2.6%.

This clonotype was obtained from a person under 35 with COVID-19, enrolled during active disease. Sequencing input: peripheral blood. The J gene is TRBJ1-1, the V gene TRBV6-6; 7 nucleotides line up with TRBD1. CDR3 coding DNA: TGTGCCAGCAGCAGCGACAGGGCCGAAGCTTTCTTT. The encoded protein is CASSSDRAEAFF.